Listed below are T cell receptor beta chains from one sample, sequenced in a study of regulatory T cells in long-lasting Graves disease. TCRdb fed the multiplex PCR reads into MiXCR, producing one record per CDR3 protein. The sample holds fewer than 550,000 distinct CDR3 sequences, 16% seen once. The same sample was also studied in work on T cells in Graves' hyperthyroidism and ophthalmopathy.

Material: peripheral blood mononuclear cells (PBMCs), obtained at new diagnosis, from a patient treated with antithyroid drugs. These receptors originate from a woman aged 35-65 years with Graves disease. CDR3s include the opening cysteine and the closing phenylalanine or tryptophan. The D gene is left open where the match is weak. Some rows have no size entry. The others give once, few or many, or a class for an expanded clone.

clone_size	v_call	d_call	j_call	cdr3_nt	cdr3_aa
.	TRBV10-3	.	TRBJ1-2	TGTGCCATCGGGCAGAACTATGGCTACACCTTC	CAIGQNYGYTF
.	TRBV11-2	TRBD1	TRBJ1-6	TGTGCCAGCAGCTCACTCGGACAGGGTGAGTCACCCCTCCACTTT	CASSSLGQGESPLHF
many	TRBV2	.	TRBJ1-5	TGTGCCAGCAGTGAAGTAGTTAGCAATCAGCCCCAGCATTTT	CASSEVVSNQPQHF
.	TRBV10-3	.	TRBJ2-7	TGTGCCATCAGTGATCCGGATTCCTACGAGCAGTACTTC	CAISDPDSYEQYF
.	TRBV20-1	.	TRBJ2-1	TGCAGTGCCCAAGACTCCCCTGGACGATTTGAGCAGTTCTTC	CSAQDSPGRFEQFF
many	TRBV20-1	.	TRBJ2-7	TGCAGTGCTATGACCAGCTCCTACGAGCAGTACTTC	CSAMTSSYEQYF
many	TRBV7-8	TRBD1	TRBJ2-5	TGTGCCAGCAGCTTCTCCGGGACAGGGGTCGGAGAGACCCAGTACTTC	CASSFSGTGVGETQYF
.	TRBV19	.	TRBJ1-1	TGTGCCAGTAGTACCCGGGGGCCACCTGAAGCTTTCTTT	CASSTRGPPEAFF
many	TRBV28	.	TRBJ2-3	TGTGCCAGCAGTTATCAACCGGCCACAGATACGCAGTATTTT	CASSYQPATDTQYF
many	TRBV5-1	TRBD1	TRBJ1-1	TGCGCCAGCAGCTTGGAACGAGTGACAGGGGGAACTGAAGCTTTCTTT	CASSLERVTGGTEAFF
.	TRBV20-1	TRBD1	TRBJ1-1	TGCAGTGCTGGTAACACCGGGACAGGGGGTCTCTTTGGTCTGGCTGAAGCTTTCTTT	CSAGNTGTGGLFGLAEAFF
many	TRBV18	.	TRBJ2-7	TGTGCCAGCTCACCACAGGGTTCCGAGCAGTACTTC	CASSPQGSEQYF
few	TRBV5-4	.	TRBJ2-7	TGTGCCAGCAGCACCAATTCAAAGACAGCATACGAGCAGTACTTC	CASSTNSKTAYEQYF
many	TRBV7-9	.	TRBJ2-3	TGTGCCAGCAGCGATCTGCTGGGGGCTAGGACAGATACGCAGTATTTT	CASSDLLGARTDTQYF
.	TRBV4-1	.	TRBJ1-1	TGCGCCAGCAGCCAAGGTGGATCTGAAGCTTTCTTT	CASSQGGSEAFF
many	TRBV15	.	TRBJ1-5	TGTGCCACCAGCCCAACCCCCGGGACCCTAGGAACTAATCAGCCCCAGCATTTT	CATSPTPGTLGTNQPQHF
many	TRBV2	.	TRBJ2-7	TGTGCCAGCAGTGCTCGGGACGGGATCTACGAGCAGTACTTC	CASSARDGIYEQYF
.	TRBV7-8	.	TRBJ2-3	TGTGCCAGCAGCTTGAGACGGACACTGAGGTCAGATACGCAGTATTTT	CASSLRRTLRSDTQYF
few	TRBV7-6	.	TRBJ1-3	TGTGCCAGCAGCTCCCCGGGAGAAAGAAACACCATATATTTT	CASSSPGERNTIYF
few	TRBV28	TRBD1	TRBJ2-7	TGTGCCAGCAGTTATATCCCAGGGGGTACACTCGAGCAGTACTTC	CASSYIPGGTLEQYF
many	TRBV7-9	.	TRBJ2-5	TGTGCCAGCAGAGACAGGAGCTTCCAAGAGACCCAGTACTTC	CASRDRSFQETQYF
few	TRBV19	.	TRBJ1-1	TGTGCCAGTAGTCCAGCCGGAACATCAACTGAAGCTTTCTTT	CASSPAGTSTEAFF